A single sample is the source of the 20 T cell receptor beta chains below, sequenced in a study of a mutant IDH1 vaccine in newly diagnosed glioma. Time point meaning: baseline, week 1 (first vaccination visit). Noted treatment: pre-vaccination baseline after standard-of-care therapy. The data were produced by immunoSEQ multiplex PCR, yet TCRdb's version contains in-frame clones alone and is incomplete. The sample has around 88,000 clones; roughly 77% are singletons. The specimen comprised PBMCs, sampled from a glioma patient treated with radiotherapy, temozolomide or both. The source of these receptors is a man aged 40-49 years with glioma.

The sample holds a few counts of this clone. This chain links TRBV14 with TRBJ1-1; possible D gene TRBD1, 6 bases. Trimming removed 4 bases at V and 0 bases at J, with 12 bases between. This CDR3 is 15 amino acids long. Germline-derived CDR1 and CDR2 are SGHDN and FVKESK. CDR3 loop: CASSRNTGLNTEAFF. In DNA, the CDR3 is TGTGCCAGCAGCCGGAATACAGGGTTGAACACTGAAGCTTTCTTT.

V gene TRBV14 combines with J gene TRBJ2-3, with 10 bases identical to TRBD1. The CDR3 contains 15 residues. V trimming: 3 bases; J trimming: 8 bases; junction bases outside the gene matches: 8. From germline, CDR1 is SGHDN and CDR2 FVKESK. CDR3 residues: CASSQARGQGGTQYF. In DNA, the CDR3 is TGTGCCAGCAGCCAGGCCCGCGGACAGGGGGGTACGCAGTATTTT.

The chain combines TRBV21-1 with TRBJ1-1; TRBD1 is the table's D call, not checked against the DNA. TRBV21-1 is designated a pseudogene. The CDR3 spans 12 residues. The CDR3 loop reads CASSKDGPEAFF. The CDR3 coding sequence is TGTGCCAGCAGCAAAGATGGGCCTGAAGCTTTCTTT.

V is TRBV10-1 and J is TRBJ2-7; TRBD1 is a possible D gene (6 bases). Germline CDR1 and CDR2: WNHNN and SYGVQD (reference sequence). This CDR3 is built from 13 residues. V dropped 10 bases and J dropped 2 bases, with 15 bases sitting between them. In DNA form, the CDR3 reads TGCGCCATCAGACGACAGGATGCCTACGAGCAGTACTTC. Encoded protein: CAIRRQDAYEQYF.

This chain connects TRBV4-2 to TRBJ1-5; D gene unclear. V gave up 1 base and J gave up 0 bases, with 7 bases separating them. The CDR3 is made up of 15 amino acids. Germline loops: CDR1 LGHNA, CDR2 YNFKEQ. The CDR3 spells CASSQVQDSNQPQHF. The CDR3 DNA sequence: TGTGCCAGCAGCCAAGTTCAGGATAGCAATCAGCCCCAGCATTTT.

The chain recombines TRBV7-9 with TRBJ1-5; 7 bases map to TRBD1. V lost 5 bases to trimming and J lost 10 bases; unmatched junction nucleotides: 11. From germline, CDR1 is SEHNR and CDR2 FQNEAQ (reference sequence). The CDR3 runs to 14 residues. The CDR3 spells CASSRDSPLVPQHF. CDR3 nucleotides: TGTGCCAGCAGCCGGGACAGCCCCCTCGTACCCCAGCATTTT.

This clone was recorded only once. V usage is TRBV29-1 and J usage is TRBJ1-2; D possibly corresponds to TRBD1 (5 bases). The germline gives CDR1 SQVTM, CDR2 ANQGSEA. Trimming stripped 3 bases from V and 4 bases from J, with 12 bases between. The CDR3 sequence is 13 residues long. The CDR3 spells CSVDLEGSYGYTF. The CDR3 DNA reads TGCAGCGTTGATCTAGAGGGGAGCTATGGCTACACCTTC.

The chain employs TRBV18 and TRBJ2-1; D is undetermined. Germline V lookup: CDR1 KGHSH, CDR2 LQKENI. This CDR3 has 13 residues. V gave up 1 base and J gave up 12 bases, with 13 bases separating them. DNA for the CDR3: TGTGCCAGCTCACCACTGGTTCTGGACCCGCAGTTCTTC. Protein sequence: CASSPLVLDPQFF.

The CDR3 loop is CASSRTGTAYEQYF. In DNA, the CDR3 is TGTGCCAGCAGCCGCACCGGGACTGCCTACGAGCAGTACTTC. V and J are TRBV7-2 and TRBJ2-7, with D possibly being TRBD2 (6 bases). CDR1 SGHTA and CDR2 FQGNSA come from the germline V gene. The CDR3 runs 14 residues. Trimming took 5 bases from V and 2 from J, leaving 13 bases between them.

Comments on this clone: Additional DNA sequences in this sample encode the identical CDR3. CDR3 coding DNA: TGTGCCAGCAGCTTAGCTCGCTCTGGAAACACCATATATTTT. Protein product: CASSLARSGNTIYF. The chain carries TRBV11-2 and TRBJ1-3; D ambiguous. With 1 base removed from V and 0 bases from J, the gap between germline ends came to 4 bases. This CDR3 is built from 14 residues. The germline gives CDR1 SGHAT, CDR2 FQNNGV.

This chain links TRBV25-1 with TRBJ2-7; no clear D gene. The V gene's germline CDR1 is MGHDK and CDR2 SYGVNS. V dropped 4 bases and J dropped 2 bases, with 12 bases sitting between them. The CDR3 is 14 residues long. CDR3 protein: CASSVRQPPYEQYF. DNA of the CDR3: TGTGCCAGCAGTGTACGGCAACCCCCCTACGAGCAGTACTTC.

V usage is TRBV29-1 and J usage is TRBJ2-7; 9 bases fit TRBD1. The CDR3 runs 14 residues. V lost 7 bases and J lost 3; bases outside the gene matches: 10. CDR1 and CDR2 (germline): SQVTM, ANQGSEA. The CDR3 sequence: CSARSDRGRYEQYF. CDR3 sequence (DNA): TGCAGCGCTAGATCGGACAGGGGTCGCTACGAGCAGTACTTC.

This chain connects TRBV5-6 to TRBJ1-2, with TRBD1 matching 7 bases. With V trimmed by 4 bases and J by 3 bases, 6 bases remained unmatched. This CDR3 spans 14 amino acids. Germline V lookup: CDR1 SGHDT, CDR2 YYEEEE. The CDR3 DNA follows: TGTGCCAGCAGCCCCAGGGGGTCTCACTATGGCTACACCTTC. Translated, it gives CASSPRGSHYGYTF.

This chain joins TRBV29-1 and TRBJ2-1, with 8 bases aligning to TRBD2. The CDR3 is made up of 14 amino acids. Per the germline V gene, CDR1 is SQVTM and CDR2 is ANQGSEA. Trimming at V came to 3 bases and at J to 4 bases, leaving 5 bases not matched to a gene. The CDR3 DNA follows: TGCAGCGTTGATGATAGCGGGATTTACAATGAGCAGTTCTTC. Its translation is CSVDDSGIYNEQFF.

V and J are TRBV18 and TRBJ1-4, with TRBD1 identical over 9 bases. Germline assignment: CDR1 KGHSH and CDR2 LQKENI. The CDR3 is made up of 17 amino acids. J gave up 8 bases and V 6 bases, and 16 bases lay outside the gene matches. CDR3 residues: CASSKDRGMGGIEKLFF. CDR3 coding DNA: TGTGCCAGCTCGAAGGACAGGGGAATGGGTGGTATCGAAAAACTGTTTTTT.

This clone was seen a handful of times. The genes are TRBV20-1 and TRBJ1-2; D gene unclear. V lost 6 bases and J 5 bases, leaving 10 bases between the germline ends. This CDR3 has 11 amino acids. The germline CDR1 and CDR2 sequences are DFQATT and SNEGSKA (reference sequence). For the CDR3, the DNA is TGCAGTGCCCCCGGACTTTATGGCTACACCTTC. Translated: CSAPGLYGYTF.

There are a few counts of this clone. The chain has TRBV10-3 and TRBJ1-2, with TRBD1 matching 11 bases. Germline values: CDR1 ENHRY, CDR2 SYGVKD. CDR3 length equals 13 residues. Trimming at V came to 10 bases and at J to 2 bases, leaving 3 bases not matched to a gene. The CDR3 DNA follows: TGTGCCACCGGGACAGGGGGAAACTATGGCTACACCTTC. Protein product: CATGTGGNYGYTF.

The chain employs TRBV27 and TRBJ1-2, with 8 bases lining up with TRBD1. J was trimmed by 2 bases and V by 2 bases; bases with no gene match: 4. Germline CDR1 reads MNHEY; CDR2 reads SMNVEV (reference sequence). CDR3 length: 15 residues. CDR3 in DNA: TGTGCCAGCAGTTTAAACAGGGGGACCAACTATGGCTACACCTTC. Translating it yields CASSLNRGTNYGYTF.

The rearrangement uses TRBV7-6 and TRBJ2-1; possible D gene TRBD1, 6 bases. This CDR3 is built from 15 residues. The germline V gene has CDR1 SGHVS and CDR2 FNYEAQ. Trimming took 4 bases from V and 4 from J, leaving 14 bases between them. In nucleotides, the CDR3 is TGTGCCAGCAGCTCCCCTTACAGGGAGTACAATGAGCAGTTCTTC. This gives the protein CASSSPYREYNEQFF. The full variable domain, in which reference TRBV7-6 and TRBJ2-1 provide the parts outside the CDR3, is GAGVSQSPRYKVTKRGQDVALRCDPISGHVSLYWYRQALGQGPEFLTYFNYEAQQDKSGLPNDRFSAERPEGSISTLTIQRTEQRDSAMYRCASSSPYREYNEQFFGPGTRLTVL.

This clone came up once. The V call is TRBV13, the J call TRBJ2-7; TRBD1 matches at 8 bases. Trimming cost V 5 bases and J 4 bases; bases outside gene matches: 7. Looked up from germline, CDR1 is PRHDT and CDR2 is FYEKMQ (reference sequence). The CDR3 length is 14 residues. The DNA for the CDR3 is TGTGCCAGCAGCCCCAGACAGGGGAAGTACGAGCAGTACTTC. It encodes CASSPRQGKYEQYF.